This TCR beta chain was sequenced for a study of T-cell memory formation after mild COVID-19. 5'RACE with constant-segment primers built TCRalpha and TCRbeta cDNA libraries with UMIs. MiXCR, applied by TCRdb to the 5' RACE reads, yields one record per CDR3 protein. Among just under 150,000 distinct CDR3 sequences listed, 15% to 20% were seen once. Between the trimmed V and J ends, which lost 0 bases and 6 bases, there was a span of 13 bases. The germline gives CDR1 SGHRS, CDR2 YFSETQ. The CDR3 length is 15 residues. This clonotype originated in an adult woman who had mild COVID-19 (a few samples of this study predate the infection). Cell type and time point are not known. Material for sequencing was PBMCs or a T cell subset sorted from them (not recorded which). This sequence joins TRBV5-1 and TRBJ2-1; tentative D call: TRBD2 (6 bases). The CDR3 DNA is TGCGCCAGCAGCTTGGCCCTCCGGGAGAGCAATGAGCAGTTCTTC. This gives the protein CASSLALRESNEQFF.